This T cell receptor beta chain was sequenced for a study of cytomegalovirus exposure and HLA in healthy donors. Study results and caveats: TRBV6-2, TRBV6-3 and some other V segments were excluded as indistinguishable. As confirmed in vitro, a few CMV-associated chains were specific for CMV antigens. It was reported that TCR beta sequences correctly inferred the HLA-A and HLA-B alleles for most subjects. A later analysis revealed that TCR association rates differed between HLA loci, peaking at DRB1 and bottoming out at HLA-C.

The PCR contained 60 Vbeta and 13 Jbeta primers. Sequencing was performed with immunoSEQ multiplex PCR; in TCRdb, only in-frame clones are kept and a portion is missing. This table holds 70,000 to 95,000 clones, roughly 77% found once. The CDR3 extends over 13 amino acids. The V gene's germline CDR1 is LNHDA and CDR2 SQIVND (reference sequence). V gave up 6 bases and J gave up 4 bases, with 12 bases separating them. Concerning this clone: The antigen is unknown.

The sequenced sample consisted of PBMCs. The chain employs TRBV19 and TRBJ1-2, with D tentatively TRBD1 (6 bases). This clonotype originated in a woman aged 40 to 50 in good health and CMV-seropositive. The CDR3 sequence is CASSQTGSYGYTF. Here the CDR3 DNA reads TGTGCCAGTAGCCAAACAGGGAGCTATGGCTACACCTTC.